These 9 T cell receptor beta chains share one sample of origin, sequenced in a study of blood T cell repertoires in COVID-19. Generated by immunoSEQ multiplex PCR, the TCRdb table keeps only in-frame clones and is missing some. The data contain under 250,000 clones, 75% to 85% of them singletons. Input material: peripheral blood. The receptor source for this set is a human donor in a cohort sampled during active COVID-19.

The V and J genes are TRBV11-2 and TRBJ2-5; maybe TRBD1 (5 bases). The germline V and J ends were trimmed by 1 base and 5 bases, with 11 bases remaining between them. Germline values: CDR1 SGHAT, CDR2 FQNNGV. CDR3 length: 14 residues. CDR3 in DNA: TGTGCCAGCAGCTTAGGCAGGGTAAGGGAGACCCAGTACTTC. Protein: CASSLGRVRETQYF.

The gene calls are TRBV30 and TRBJ2-5; 8 bases agree with TRBD1. The CDR3 sequence is 12 residues long. Losses at the gene ends were 7 bases for V and 2 bases for J; bases not matched to a gene: 3. Germline loops: CDR1 GTSNPN, CDR2 SVGIG (reference sequence). The CDR3 DNA is TGTGCCTCCACAGGGGGACAAGAGACCCAGTACTTC. Translation: CASTGGQETQYF.

The J gene is TRBJ2-5, the V gene TRBV3-1 (or the pseudogene TRBV3-2); 11 nucleotides match TRBD2. Trimming removed 1 base from V and 5 bases from J; junction bases left unmatched: 6. Germline CDR1 and CDR2: LGHDT and YNNKEL (reference sequence). This CDR3 comprises 16 residues. The CDR3 DNA is TGTGCCAGCAGCCAAGTACTAGCGGGAGCTGGGGAGACCCAGTACTTC. This encodes CASSQVLAGAGETQYF.

The table lists this clone with a few counts. At the DNA level, this CDR3 is encoded by other sequences in the same sample as well. This CDR3 reads CASSLGLAGRETQYF. DNA for the CDR3: TGTGCCAGCAGCTTGGGGCTAGCGGGGAGGGAGACCCAGTACTTC. The chain couples TRBV5-4 to TRBJ2-5, with TRBD2 identical over 9 bases. Germline values: CDR1 SGHNT, CDR2 YYREEE (reference sequence). The junction had 5 bases not matched to a gene; V was cut back by 0 bases and J by 5 bases. The CDR3 is made up of 15 amino acids. The variable domain in full, with the rest retrieved from reference TRBV5-4 and TRBJ2-5, is ETGVTQSPTHLIKTRGQQVTLRCSSQSGHNTVSWYQQALGQGPQFIFQYYREEENGRGNFPPRFSGLQFPNYSSELNVNALELDDSALYLCASSLGLAGRETQYFGPGTRLLVL.

V and J are TRBV19 and TRBJ2-7; TRBD2 aligns across 7 bases. CDR1 and CDR2 from the germline V gene are LNHDA and SQIVND (reference sequence). This CDR3 is built from 15 residues. V was pared by 2 bases and J by 3 bases, with 7 bases of the junction left unmatched. CDR3 region: CASSIMAGEVYEQYF. The CDR3, as DNA: TGTGCCAGTAGTATAATGGCGGGAGAGGTCTACGAGCAGTACTTC.

This clone showed up just once. This chain connects TRBV11-2 to TRBJ2-3; perhaps TRBD2 as D (5 bases). Trimming cost V 4 bases and J 2 bases, with 7 bases left between them. The CDR3 is 13 residues long. Germline V gene lookup returns CDR1 SGHAT and CDR2 FQNNGV. The chain's CDR3 is CASSSTTTDTQYF. The CDR3 DNA reads TGTGCCAGCAGCTCGACTACCACAGATACGCAGTATTTT.

This clone was seen a handful of times. V is TRBV3-1 (or the pseudogene TRBV3-2) and J is TRBJ2-7, with 7 nucleotides matching TRBD2. The germline CDR1 and CDR2 sequences are LGHDT and YNNKEL (reference sequence). The CDR3 is 15 amino acids. The trim removed 0 bases at V and 5 bases at J, leaving 7 bases unmatched. The CDR3 spells CASSQDSTSENEQYF. The CDR3 DNA reads TGTGCCAGCAGCCAAGATAGTACTAGCGAAAACGAGCAGTACTTC.

The CDR3 DNA is TGTGCCAGCAGTTACTCACGGACACCTACACGGACCCAGTACTTC. This encodes CASSYSRTPTRTQYF. The J gene is TRBJ2-5, the V gene TRBV6-5; tentative D call: TRBD1 (5 bases). The CDR3 is 15 amino acids. V gave up 0 bases and J gave up 7 bases, with 15 bases separating them. The germline V gene has CDR1 MNHEY and CDR2 SVGAGI.

This sequence joins TRBV11-2 and TRBJ2-1, with 12 positions matching TRBD2. The germline gives CDR1 SGHAT, CDR2 FQNNGV. This CDR3 spans 17 amino acids. V was pared by 4 bases and J by 4 bases, with 8 bases of the junction left unmatched. CDR3 loop: CASSSLWTSGEYNEQFF. The CDR3 nucleotides read TGTGCCAGCAGCTCCCTCTGGACTAGCGGGGAATACAATGAGCAGTTCTTC. The entire variable domain, with the rest obtained from reference TRBV11-2 and TRBJ2-1, is as follows: EAGVAQSPRYKIIEKRQSVAFWCNPISGHATLYWYQQILGQGPKLLIQFQNNGVVDDSQLPKDRFSAERLKGVDSTLKIQPAKLEDSAVYLCASSSLWTSGEYNEQFFGPGTRLTVL.